This TCR beta chain was recovered during a study of T cell responses to AZD1222 COVID-19 vaccine. Assay used: immunoSEQ multiplex PCR; TCRdb lists only in-frame clones, some missing. The data contain over 85,000 clones, roughly 90% of them singletons. Whether given at about 4 or about 12 weeks, second doses were pooled. Germline V gene data show CDR1 as MNHEY and CDR2 as SVGAGI. There are 16 residues in the CDR3. V was trimmed by 4 bases and J by 0 bases, leaving 13 bases between them. Material: peripheral blood, obtained 28 days after the second AZD1222 dose. J is TRBJ1-3 and V is TRBV6-5; a weak D match, TRBD1 (5 bases). This receptor was taken from an adult who received the AZD1222 COVID-19 vaccine. The CDR3 region has the DNA TGTGCCAGCAGTTGGACGGGACCCAGCTCTGGAAACACCATATATTTT. The encoded protein is CASSWTGPSSGNTIYF.